The clone carrying this T cell receptor beta chain was seen once. Antigen unknown. This specimen comes from a study of T cell clones after liver transplantation. Looking at the study overall: Immunosuppression withdrawal was tried within 2 years after liver transplantation in this trial. Blood was drawn pre-transplant, before withdrawal, and after full or failed withdrawal.

CD3+CD4+ and CD3+CD8+ cells were FACS-sorted from thawed unstimulated PBMCs. Study conclusions and caveats: The donor-reactive repertoire was only partly measurable in two subjects, lacking donor cells.

Between the trimmed V and J ends, which lost 2 bases and 3 bases, there was a span of 10 bases. The CDR3 extends over 14 amino acids. Germline CDR1 and CDR2: SGHTA and FQGNSA. Assay used: immunoSEQ multiplex PCR; TCRdb lists only in-frame clones, some missing. The sample lists about 120,000 clones, approximately 90% occurring once. The source material was CD4+ T cells from blood, sampled 12 months after liver transplant. The sequence was collected from a human patient who received a liver transplant. Some T cells may be the graft donor's. The V and J genes are TRBV7-2 and TRBJ1-1; no clear D gene. CDR3 region: CASSLISGDTEAFF. The CDR3 region has the DNA TGTGCCAGCAGCTTAATTTCCGGGGACACTGAAGCTTTCTTT.